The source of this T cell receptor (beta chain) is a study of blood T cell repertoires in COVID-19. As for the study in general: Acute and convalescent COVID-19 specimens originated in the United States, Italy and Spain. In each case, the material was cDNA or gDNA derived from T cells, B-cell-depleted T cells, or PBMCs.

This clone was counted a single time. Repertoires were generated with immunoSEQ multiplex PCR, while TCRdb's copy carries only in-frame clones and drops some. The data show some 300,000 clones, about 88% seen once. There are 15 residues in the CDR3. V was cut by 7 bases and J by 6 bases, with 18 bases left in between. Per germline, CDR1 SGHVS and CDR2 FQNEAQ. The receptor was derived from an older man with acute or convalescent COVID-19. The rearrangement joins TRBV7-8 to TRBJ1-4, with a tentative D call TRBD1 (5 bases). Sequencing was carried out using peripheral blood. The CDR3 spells CASTPNRRRDEKLFF. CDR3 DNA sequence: TGTGCCAGCACCCCAAACAGGAGGAGGGATGAAAAACTGTTTTTT.